Shown below are 5 T cell receptor beta chains from a single sample sequenced in a study of blood T cells in healthy people across ages. A second 7 to 11 cycle PCR used barcoded and J-beta primers. MiXCR, run by TCRdb on the 5' RACE reads, gives a single entry per CDR3 protein. The table has roughly 800,000 distinct CDR3 sequences, around 24% seen once; the top ten hold approximately 2.9%. This same sample was also taken into another study, of T cells of mothers and their children.

Sequences were obtained from blood. These receptors were collected from a boy between 10 and 17 years old in good health.

V is TRBV6-5 and J is TRBJ2-2; TRBD2 might be the D (6 bases). The V gene's germline CDR1 is MNHEY and CDR2 SVGAGI. V shed 6 bases and J shed 7 bases, with 9 bases lying between them. The CDR3 consists of 12 residues. The CDR3 nucleotides read TGTGCCAGCAGCGGGGGAAACGGGGAGCTGTTTTTT. This codes for CASSGGNGELFF.

This clonotype was found many times. This chain joins TRBV5-1 and TRBJ2-4, with 12 bases matching TRBD2. The CDR3 has 16 amino acids. CDR1 SGHRS and CDR2 YFSETQ come from the germline V gene. Germline trimming cut 4 bases from V and 2 bases from J; bases unmatched to any gene: 4. The CDR3 region has the DNA TGCGCCAGCAGCCTAACTAGCGGGGGGACCAAAAACATTCAGTACTTC. Encoded protein: CASSLTSGGTKNIQYF.

The chain recombines TRBV7-6 with TRBJ2-2, with D perhaps matching TRBD2 (6 bases). Germline CDR1 SGHVS, CDR2 FNYEAQ. This CDR3 is built from 16 residues. V lost 1 base and J lost 6, with 15 bases in between. The CDR3 region has the DNA TGTGCCAGCAGCTTAGTTTCAAAGGGAGGAGCCGGGGAGCTGTTTTTT. Its protein is CASSLVSKGGAGELFF.

V gene TRBV29-1 combines with J gene TRBJ1-1; 7 nucleotides agree with TRBD1. The germline V gene has CDR1 SQVTM and CDR2 ANQGSEA. V gave up 3 bases and J gave up 6 bases; unmatched junction bases: 4. The CDR3 is made up of 12 amino acids. The CDR3 DNA is TGCAGCGTTGACAGGGGGAGGGCTGAAGCTTTCTTT. Its protein product is CSVDRGRAEAFF.

The chain is built from TRBV12-3 or TRBV12-4 and TRBJ2-5; TRBD2 matches 7 bases. With the DNA end fitting TRBJ2-7 better, the J assignment may be wrong. The CDR3 sequence is 15 residues long. The CDR3 coding sequence is TGTGCCAGCAGCCCCGGGGACCGGGGGGAGGACGAGCAGTACTTC. Its translation: CASSPGDRGEDEQYF.